One sample yielded the 32 T cell receptor beta chains listed below, sequenced in a study of blood T cell repertoires in COVID-19. Produced via immunoSEQ multiplex PCR; TCRdb's table is partial and in-frame only. The top ten hold about 4.1% of the sample, which has 40,000 to 60,000 clones, about four fifths seen once. Sequencing was carried out using peripheral blood. These TCRs come from a man between 50 and 59 years old with active COVID-19.

This clone was seen just once. A junction boundary mismatches the germline segment, possibly from a read error. V is TRBV18 and J is TRBJ2-5; tentative D call: TRBD1 (5 bases). Per germline, CDR1 KGHSH and CDR2 LQKENI. The CDR3 runs 13 residues. The CDR3 coding sequence is TGTGCCAGCTCACCCCGCGGCGACAGCCTTTGGCACTTC. It yields the protein CASSPRGDSLWHF.

The rearrangement uses TRBV5-4 and TRBJ1-2; TRBD1 matches 7 bases. Germline values: CDR1 SGHNT, CDR2 YYREEE (reference sequence). The CDR3 has 14 residues. V shed 0 bases and J 4 bases; nucleotides not matched to a gene: 3. CDR3 in amino acids: CASSLGQGVYGYTF. The CDR3 bases are TGTGCCAGCAGCTTGGGACAGGGAGTCTATGGCTACACCTTC.

This clone was seen a handful of times. The V call is TRBV5-1, the J call TRBJ1-5, with D tentatively TRBD1 (5 bases). Germline V gene data show CDR1 as SGHRS and CDR2 as YFSETQ. V was cut by 5 bases and J by 3 bases, with 18 bases left in between. The CDR3 loop spans 16 amino acids. The CDR3 sequence: CASSIQPLDNNQPQHF. CDR3 DNA sequence: TGCGCCAGCAGTATACAACCGTTGGACAACAATCAGCCCCAGCATTTT.

In this sample, this clone turned up once. This chain links TRBV18 with TRBJ2-7, with a weak D call TRBD1 (6 bases). The V end lost 6 bases, the J end lost 5 bases, and 17 bases lay between the germline ends. This CDR3 is built from 14 residues. Germline CDR1 and CDR2: KGHSH and LQKENI. The CDR3 here is CASSSDGTSHEQYF. The DNA for the CDR3 is TGTGCCAGCTCGTCGGACGGGACATCCCACGAGCAGTACTTC.

V usage is TRBV11-2 and J usage is TRBJ2-7; TRBD1 is a possible D gene (5 bases). Deletions cut 2 bases from V and 2 bases from J, with 13 bases between. CDR3 length: 15 residues. Germline loops: CDR1 SGHAT, CDR2 FQNNGV. CDR3 nucleotide sequence: TGTGCCAGCAGCTTACGTCGACAGCTCCCCTACGAGCAGTACTTC. It specifies CASSLRRQLPYEQYF. Full variable domain (rest looked up from reference TRBV11-2 and TRBJ2-7): EAGVAQSPRYKIIEKRQSVAFWCNPISGHATLYWYQQILGQGPKLLIQFQNNGVVDDSQLPKDRFSAERLKGVDSTLKIQPAKLEDSAVYLCASSLRRQLPYEQYFGPGTRLTVT.

The chain links TRBV20-1 to TRBJ2-1; D is possibly TRBD1 (5 bases). Deletions cut 5 bases from V and 5 bases from J, with 7 bases between. The CDR3 has 11 amino acids. Germline V lookup: CDR1 DFQATT, CDR2 SNEGSKA (reference sequence). CDR3 sequence (DNA): TGCAGTGCTGGGGCGCACAATGAGCAGTTCTTC. This gives the protein CSAGAHNEQFF.

This clone was found once. This rearrangement joins TRBV7-9 to TRBJ1-1, with 7 bases aligning to TRBD1. The J segment lost 11 bases and the V segment lost 3 bases, leaving 6 bases of the junction unmatched. Germline V gives CDR1 SEHNR, CDR2 FQNEAQ (reference sequence). There are 12 residues in the CDR3. The CDR3 reads CASSLGTDSAFF. The CDR3 bases are TGTGCCAGCAGCTTGGGGACAGATTCCGCTTTCTTT. Supplemented by reference TRBV7-9 and TRBJ1-1, the full variable domain reads DTGVSQNPRHKITKRGQNVTFRCDPISEHNRLYWYRQTLGQGPEFLTYFQNEAQLEKSRLLSDRFSAERPKGSFSTLEIQRTEQGDSAMYLCASSLGTDSAFFGQGTRLTVV.

The V call is TRBV3-1 (or the pseudogene TRBV3-2), the J call TRBJ1-3, with D possibly TRBD1 on 6 matching bases. The CDR3 is made up of 16 amino acids. Trimming cost V 6 bases and J 0 bases, with 15 bases left between them. The germline gives CDR1 LGHDT, CDR2 YNNKEL (reference sequence). The CDR3: CASRVDRFPSGNTIYF. The CDR3 DNA reads as TGTGCCAGCAGAGTCGACAGGTTTCCCTCTGGAAACACCATATATTTT.

The DNA of the CDR3 is TGCGCCAGCAGTGAGATCGAGCAGGGCTATGGCTACACCTTC. Translation: CASSEIEQGYGYTF. The chain uses TRBV10-2 and TRBJ1-2; possible D gene TRBD1, 5 bases. The CDR3 contains 14 residues. Germline CDR1 WSHSY, CDR2 SAAADI. Trimming shortened V by 2 bases and J by 4 bases, and 11 bases separated the two germline ends.

J is TRBJ2-7 and V is TRBV2, with TRBD1 identical over 9 bases. Germline V CDR1 and CDR2: SNHLY, FYNNEI. The CDR3 sequence is 13 residues long. With V trimmed by 8 bases and J by 7 bases, 9 bases remained unmatched. The CDR3 loop is CASRDREVGEQYF. The CDR3 nucleotides read TGTGCCAGCCGGGACAGGGAAGTAGGGGAGCAGTACTTC.

The chain uses TRBV4-3 and TRBJ1-2; D is possibly TRBD1 (5 bases). V shed 0 bases and J shed 4 bases, with 12 bases lying between them. This CDR3 has 15 residues. CDR1 is LGHNA, CDR2 YSLEER, per germline. The CDR3 nucleotides read TGCGCCAGCAGCCAAGATCAAGGGGCTGGCTATGGCTACACCTTC. Translating gives CASSQDQGAGYGYTF.

The chain combines TRBV6-1 with TRBJ1-2, with 7 positions matching TRBD1. Per germline, CDR1 MNHNS and CDR2 SASEGT. V was clipped by 4 bases and J by 0 bases; unmatched bases: 8. The CDR3 is 16 amino acids. CDR3 in amino acids: CASSAKTGFPNYGYTF. CDR3 DNA sequence: TGTGCCAGCAGTGCCAAGACAGGGTTTCCTAACTATGGCTACACCTTC.

This clone is medium-sized (0.01 to 0.1%) by share. The chain recombines TRBV10-3 with TRBJ2-5, with 8 bases lining up with TRBD1. This CDR3 region has 17 residues. CDR1 and CDR2 from the germline V gene are ENHRY and SYGVKD. The junction had 6 bases not matched to a gene; V was cut back by 0 bases and J by 0 bases. The chain's CDR3 is CAISESVQGADQETQYF. In DNA, the CDR3 is TGTGCCATCAGTGAGTCTGTCCAGGGGGCTGACCAAGAGACCCAGTACTTC.

The table lists this clone with a count of one. The chain has TRBV5-6 and TRBJ1-3, with D tentatively TRBD1 (6 bases). The V and J ends lost 5 bases and 4 bases respectively, with 13 bases between them. Germline assignment: CDR1 SGHDT and CDR2 YYEEEE. This CDR3 contains 14 residues. The DNA for the CDR3 is TGTGCCAGCAGAGCGTGGGGGCAGGGAAACACCATATATTTT. Translated, it gives CASRAWGQGNTIYF.

This chain joins TRBV5-1 and TRBJ1-1, with D perhaps TRBD1 (5 bases). V lost 0 bases and J lost 3, with 12 bases in between. Germline CDR1 is SGHRS and CDR2 is YFSETQ. CDR3 size: 15 residues. CDR3: CASSLVGGSYTEAFF. In DNA, the CDR3 is TGCGCCAGCAGCTTGGTTGGGGGGTCGTACACTGAAGCTTTCTTT. Using reference TRBV5-1 and TRBJ1-1 for the parts outside the CDR3, the full variable domain is KAGVTQTPRYLIKTRGQQVTLSCSPISGHRSVSWYQQTPGQGLQFLFEYFSETQRNKGNFPGRFSGRQFSNSRSEMNVSTLELGDSALYLCASSLVGGSYTEAFFGQGTRLTVV.

J is TRBJ2-5 and V is TRBV2; 7 nucleotides agree with TRBD2. The CDR3 extends over 14 amino acids. The ends lost 7 bases at V and 3 bases at J; junction bases unmatched: 8. Germline V gene data show CDR1 as SNHLY and CDR2 as FYNNEI. CDR3 protein: CASTHRDYKETQYF. CDR3 DNA sequence: TGTGCCAGCACCCATAGGGACTACAAAGAGACCCAGTACTTC.

This clone was counted a single time. This chain connects TRBV7-2 to TRBJ2-7; no firm D call. Trimming took 2 bases from V and 3 from J, leaving 2 bases between them. The CDR3 runs to 11 residues. In germline, CDR1 is SGHTA, CDR2 FQGNSA. The CDR3 is CASSLRYEQYF. DNA for the CDR3: TGTGCCAGCAGCTTACGCTACGAGCAGTACTTC.

V and J are TRBV27 and TRBJ2-7; 11 bases line up with TRBD1. The CDR3 has 14 residues. Germline loops: CDR1 MNHEY, CDR2 SMNVEV (reference sequence). The V segment lost 7 bases and the J segment 6 bases; nucleotides outside the gene matches: 8. CDR3 residues: CASTLTGTGGEQYF. In nucleotides, the CDR3 is TGTGCCAGCACCCTCACTGGGACAGGGGGCGAGCAGTACTTC.

J is TRBJ1-1 and V is TRBV7-6, with D unclear. The germline V gene has CDR1 SGHVS and CDR2 FNYEAQ. The CDR3 spans 14 residues. The ends were cut back, 1 base at V and 5 bases at J, with 11 bases in the middle. The CDR3 DNA reads TGTGCCAGCAGCTTAGGCCGGACTGTAACTGAAGCTTTCTTT. Its translation is CASSLGRTVTEAFF.

The chain recombines TRBV6-2 or TRBV6-3 with TRBJ2-7; 7 bases match TRBD1. Germline CDR1 and CDR2: MNHEY and SVGEGT. The CDR3 runs to 13 residues. V lost 6 bases, J lost 1 base, and 3 bases stayed unmatched. The CDR3 DNA sequence: TGTGCCAGCAGCCGGGGACAGTCCTACGAGCAGTACTTC. Its protein product is CASSRGQSYEQYF.

This chain connects TRBV21-1 to TRBJ2-2; the table calls TRBD1, which could not be checked here. TRBV21-1 counts as a pseudogene. CDR3 length: 17 residues. The CDR3 nucleotides read TGTGCCAGCAGCAACTTAGGACAGGGCGTCAGCACCGGGGAGCTGTTTTTT. This codes for CASSNLGQGVSTGELFF.

The chain has TRBV13 and TRBJ2-1; 7 bases agree with TRBD1. With V trimmed by 1 base and J by 4 bases, 7 bases remained unmatched. CDR3 length: 16 amino acids. CDR1 is PRHDT and CDR2 is FYEKMQ in the germline V gene (reference sequence). The chain's CDR3 is CASSLDRDRSYNEQFF. The CDR3 nucleotides read TGTGCCAGCAGCTTAGATCGGGACAGATCTTACAATGAGCAGTTCTTC.

This rearrangement joins TRBV13 to TRBJ2-7; 10 positions match TRBD1. Germline trimming cut 8 bases from V and 6 bases from J; bases unmatched to any gene: 10. Germline assignment: CDR1 PRHDT and CDR2 FYEKMQ (reference sequence). The CDR3 covers 14 residues. CDR3 sequence reads: CASDIRQGAAEQYF. CDR3 coding DNA: TGTGCCAGCGATATAAGACAGGGGGCGGCCGAGCAGTACTTC. Based on the CDR3 plus reference TRBV13 and TRBJ2-7, the full variable domain is AAGVIQSPRHLIKEKRETATLKCYPIPRHDTVYWYQQGPGQDPQFLISFYEKMQSDKGSIPDRFSAQQFSDYHSELNMSSLELGDSALYFCASDIRQGAAEQYFGPGTRLTVT.

This chain connects TRBV4-3 to TRBJ1-5; D not certain. The germline V gene has CDR1 LGHNA and CDR2 YSLEER. This CDR3 is built from 13 residues. V shed 0 bases and J shed 4 bases, with 4 bases lying between them. The CDR3 here is CASSQDRNQPQHF. In DNA form, the CDR3 reads TGCGCCAGCAGCCAAGACAGAAATCAGCCCCAGCATTTT.

V gene TRBV10-3 combines with J gene TRBJ2-3; D gene unclear. V was shortened by 3 bases and J by 0 bases, with 10 bases between the two germline ends. CDR1 is ENHRY, CDR2 SYGVKD, per germline. There are 15 residues in the CDR3. In DNA form, the CDR3 reads TGTGCCATCAGTGACCGGAGATCTAGCACAGATACGCAGTATTTT. Amino acids: CAISDRRSSTDTQYF.

In its sample, this clone was seen a few times. The chain has TRBV5-1 and TRBJ2-1, with 8 bases identical to TRBD1. V was clipped by 0 bases and J by 0 bases; unmatched bases: 2. Germline V gives CDR1 SGHRS, CDR2 YFSETQ. The CDR3 runs 16 residues. The CDR3 region is CASSLGQGISYNEQFF. The CDR3 DNA reads as TGCGCCAGCAGCTTGGGACAGGGGATCTCCTACAATGAGCAGTTCTTC. Using reference TRBV5-1 and TRBJ2-1 for the parts outside the CDR3, the full variable domain is KAGVTQTPRYLIKTRGQQVTLSCSPISGHRSVSWYQQTPGQGLQFLFEYFSETQRNKGNFPGRFSGRQFSNSRSEMNVSTLELGDSALYLCASSLGQGISYNEQFFGPGTRLTVL.

The chain employs TRBV9 and TRBJ1-4; D is undetermined. Germline loops: CDR1 SGDLS, CDR2 YYNGEE. The CDR3 has 14 residues. Trimming took 3 bases from V and 14 from J, leaving 20 bases between them. The CDR3 DNA sequence: TGTGCCAGCAGCGCCCAGGAGGTAGGCCCGCGGCTGTTTTTT. Protein sequence: CASSAQEVGPRLFF.

The chain combines TRBV14 with TRBJ2-7, with TRBD2 matching 9 bases. Trimming at V came to 0 bases and at J to 3 bases, leaving 6 bases not matched to a gene. The CDR3 loop spans 16 amino acids. The V gene's germline CDR1 is SGHDN and CDR2 FVKESK. In DNA, the CDR3 is TGTGCCAGCAGCCAAGAGGGGGCTAGCGGGGTCTACGAGCAGTACTTC. Translation: CASSQEGASGVYEQYF.

CDR3 loop: CASSQTSGGYEQYF. The CDR3 region has the DNA TGTGCCAGCAGCCAAACTAGCGGGGGTTACGAGCAGTACTTC. The chain recombines TRBV3-1 (or the pseudogene TRBV3-2) with TRBJ2-7; 11 nucleotides match TRBD2. V lost 2 bases to trimming and J lost 4 bases; unmatched junction nucleotides: 1. The CDR3 loop spans 14 amino acids. Germline CDR1 is LGHDT and CDR2 is YNNKEL (reference sequence).

The rearrangement joins TRBV5-6 to TRBJ2-7, with 11 bases lining up with TRBD1. This CDR3 spans 17 amino acids. Trimming cost V 4 bases and J 0 bases; bases outside gene matches: 9. Germline lookup yields CDR1 SGHDT and CDR2 YYEEEE. The CDR3 is CASSDDLGTGGSYEQYF. The CDR3, as DNA: TGTGCCAGCAGCGACGACCTCGGGACAGGGGGCTCCTACGAGCAGTACTTC.

The V gene is TRBV3-1 (or the pseudogene TRBV3-2), the J gene TRBJ2-5; the D gene is possibly TRBD1 (6 bases). This CDR3 contains 15 residues. Germline values: CDR1 LGHDT, CDR2 YNNKEL (reference sequence). The ends were cut back, 1 base at V and 0 bases at J, with 9 bases in the middle. CDR3 sequence: CASSQGDRYQETQYF. CDR3 DNA: TGTGCCAGCAGCCAAGGTGACAGGTACCAAGAGACCCAGTACTTC.

This chain joins TRBV27 and TRBJ2-2; possibly TRBD2 for D (5 bases). This CDR3 spans 14 amino acids. V lost 0 bases, J lost 10 bases, and 12 bases lay in between. The germline V gene has CDR1 MNHEY and CDR2 SMNVEV (reference sequence). The CDR3 DNA is TGTGCCAGCAGTTTATCGATATACCTAGCGGAGCTGTTTTTT. It codes for CASSLSIYLAELFF.